These T cell receptor beta chains were read from a single sample in a study of shared clonotypes between healthy human individuals. Clones were read by immunoSEQ multiplex PCR, and TCRdb kept only the in-frame ones, dropping some. The sample has about 800,000 clones, 95% to 97% seen once; the top ten hold approximately 0.2%. The sample taken for sequencing was naive CD8+ T cells sorted from blood. The receptors were gathered from a man aged 25 to 40 in good health. CDR3s include the opening cysteine and the closing phenylalanine or tryptophan. Each record gives: D gene, V gene, clone size, J gene, CDR3 protein, CDR3 DNA. A D gene is named only where the DNA matches it firmly. Clone sizes are given selectively: once, few, many, or a class where the clone is expanded.

D: -
V: TRBV7-9
size: -
J: TRBJ1-3
CDR3: CASSLYGTPRPGNTIYF
DNA: TGTGCCAGCAGCCTATACGGGACACCGCGGCCTGGAAACACCATATATTTT

D: TRBD1
V: TRBV28
size: -
J: TRBJ1-1
CDR3: CASEGPGGTEAFF
DNA: TGTGCCAGCGAGGGTCCAGGGGGTACTGAAGCTTTCTTT

D: TRBD1
V: TRBV7-9
size: -
J: TRBJ2-7
CDR3: CASSTGTYEQYF
DNA: TGTGCCAGTTCGACAGGGACCTACGAGCAGTACTTC

D: TRBD2
V: TRBV10-2
size: -
J: TRBJ2-1
CDR3: CASRGTSRRIVGSEQFF
DNA: TGCGCCAGCAGGGGGACTAGCCGAAGGATTGTAGGCAGCGAGCAGTTCTTC

D: -
V: TRBV5-1
size: -
J: TRBJ2-7
CDR3: CASSLREGAVYEQYF
DNA: TGCGCCAGCAGCCTCCGGGAAGGGGCGGTCTACGAGCAGTACTTC

D: -
V: TRBV2
size: -
J: TRBJ2-3
CDR3: CASREGYTQYF
DNA: TGTGCCAGCAGGGAAGGGTATACGCAGTATTTT

D: -
V: TRBV30
size: -
J: TRBJ2-7
CDR3: CAWSVANYEQYF
DNA: TGTGCCTGGAGTGTTGCTAACTACGAGCAGTACTTC

D: TRBD1
V: TRBV28
size: -
J: TRBJ2-7
CDR3: CASRKTGELYEQYF
DNA: TGTGCCAGCAGAAAGACAGGGGAACTCTACGAGCAGTACTTC

D: -
V: TRBV5-6
size: -
J: TRBJ1-5
CDR3: CASSLGVSNQPQHF
DNA: TGTGCCAGCAGCTTGGGGGTTAGCAATCAGCCCCAGCATTTT

D: -
V: TRBV30
size: -
J: TRBJ1-4
CDR3: CAWSYTDEKLFF
DNA: TGTGCCTGGAGCTACACAGATGAAAAACTGTTTTTT

D: -
V: TRBV23-1
size: -
J: TRBJ1-1
CDR3: CASSSIPLGAFF
DNA: TGCGCCAGCAGTTCAATTCCCTTAGGAGCTTTCTTT

D: -
V: TRBV29-1
size: -
J: TRBJ2-7
CDR3: CSVVLWEAYEQYF
DNA: TGCAGCGTTGTTTTGTGGGAGGCCTACGAGCAGTACTTC

D: -
V: TRBV4-1
size: -
J: TRBJ2-5
CDR3: CASSSTPGETQYF
DNA: TGCGCCAGCAGCTCAACGCCTGGGGAGACCCAGTACTTC

D: TRBD2
V: TRBV7-7
size: -
J: TRBJ2-6
CDR3: CATLNQLTSGEASGANVLTF
DNA: TGTGCTACCTTGAACCAACTAACTAGCGGAGAAGCCTCTGGGGCCAACGTCCTGACTTTC

D: -
V: TRBV13
size: -
J: TRBJ2-1
CDR3: CASSLAGEQFF
DNA: TGTGCCAGCAGCTTAGCGGGAGAGCAGTTCTTC

D: TRBD2
V: TRBV5-1
size: -
J: TRBJ2-1
CDR3: CASSSTSGYNEQFF
DNA: TGCGCCAGCAGCTCGACTAGCGGATACAATGAGCAGTTCTTC

D: -
V: TRBV10-2
size: -
J: TRBJ2-7
CDR3: CASSTGTLTSYEQYF
DNA: TGCGCCAGCAGCACCGGGACACTTACTTCCTACGAGCAGTACTTC

D: -
V: TRBV28
size: -
J: TRBJ2-1
CDR3: CASSPGTYEADEQFF
DNA: TGTGCCAGCAGCCCCGGGACCTACGAAGCGGATGAGCAGTTCTTC

D: -
V: TRBV13
size: -
J: TRBJ2-7
CDR3: CASSVGRGAYEQYF
DNA: TGTGCCAGCAGCGTCGGTCGGGGAGCCTACGAGCAGTACTTC

D: -
V: TRBV27
size: -
J: TRBJ2-5
CDR3: CASSLKVEETQYF
DNA: TGTGCCAGCAGTTTAAAGGTCGAAGAGACCCAGTACTTC

D: -
V: TRBV7-9
size: -
J: TRBJ2-7
CDR3: CASSDTRGYEQYF
DNA: TGTGCCAGCAGCGACACCCGGGGGTACGAGCAGTACTTC

D: TRBD1
V: TRBV13
size: -
J: TRBJ1-2
CDR3: CASSLSGGYGYTF
DNA: TGTGCCAGCAGCTTATCAGGGGGCTATGGCTACACCTTC

D: TRBD1
V: TRBV7-9
size: once
J: TRBJ1-2
CDR3: CASSFPQGQGSYGYTF
DNA: TGTGCCAGCAGCTTCCCCCAGGGACAGGGGAGCTATGGCTACACCTTC

D: -
V: TRBV6-5
size: -
J: TRBJ2-7
CDR3: CASRGWSYEQYF
DNA: TGTGCCAGCAGGGGCTGGTCCTACGAGCAGTACTTC

D: -
V: TRBV9
size: -
J: TRBJ2-3
CDR3: CASSATSASTDTQYF
DNA: TGTGCCAGCAGCGCTACGTCGGCTAGCACAGATACGCAGTATTTT

D: -
V: TRBV2
size: -
J: TRBJ1-1
CDR3: CASRAPQGYTEAFF
DNA: TGTGCCAGCAGGGCACCGCAGGGGTACACTGAAGCTTTCTTT

D: TRBD2
V: TRBV7-9
size: -
J: TRBJ2-1
CDR3: CASSSWGLAGYNEQFF
DNA: TGTGCCAGCAGCTCCTGGGGACTAGCGGGGTACAATGAGCAGTTCTTC